What follows describes a single TCR beta chain. Its antigen is not known. This entry belongs to a study of CD8 T cell repertoires and HIV-1 epitope variants. On the study more broadly: T cells were stimulated with Twenty-five Gag and Nef peptides separately. T cells were cultured for 10 days with cytokines added on days 3 and 7.

The data were produced by immunoSEQ multiplex PCR, yet TCRdb's version contains in-frame clones alone and is incomplete. The profile covers under 5,000 clones, with 60% to 65% appearing a single time and roughly 45% taken by the ten largest. Sequencing was performed on cultured CD8+ T cells derived from PBMCs. The receptor was isolated from a male donor with HIV.

In nucleotides, the CDR3 is TGTGCCAGCAGTTACGACTTTGGGACCCCCAATGAGCAGTTCTTC. Translating gives CASSYDFGTPNEQFF. This rearrangement joins TRBV6-5 to TRBJ2-1; D possibly matches TRBD1 or TRBD2 (5 bases each). V was trimmed by 2 bases and J by 6 bases, leaving 14 bases between them. Germline V CDR1 and CDR2: MNHEY, SVGAGI. The CDR3 is made up of 15 amino acids.